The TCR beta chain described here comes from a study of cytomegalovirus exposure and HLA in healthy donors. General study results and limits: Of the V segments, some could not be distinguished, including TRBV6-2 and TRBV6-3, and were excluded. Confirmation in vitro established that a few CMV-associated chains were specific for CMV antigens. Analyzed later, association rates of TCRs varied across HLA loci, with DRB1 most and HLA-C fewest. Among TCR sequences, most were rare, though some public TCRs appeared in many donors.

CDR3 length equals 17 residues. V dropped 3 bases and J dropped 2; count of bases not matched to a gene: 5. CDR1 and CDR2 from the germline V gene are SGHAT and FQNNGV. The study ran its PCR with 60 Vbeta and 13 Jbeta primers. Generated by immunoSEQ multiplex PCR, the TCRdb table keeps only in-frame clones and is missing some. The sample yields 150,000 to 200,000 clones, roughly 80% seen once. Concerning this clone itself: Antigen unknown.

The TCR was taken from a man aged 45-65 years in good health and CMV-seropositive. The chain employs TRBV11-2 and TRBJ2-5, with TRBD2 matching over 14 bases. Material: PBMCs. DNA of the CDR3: TGTGCCAGCAGCTTCCGACTAGCGGGGGGGCGGCAAGAGACCCAGTACTTC. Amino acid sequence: CASSFRLAGGRQETQYF.